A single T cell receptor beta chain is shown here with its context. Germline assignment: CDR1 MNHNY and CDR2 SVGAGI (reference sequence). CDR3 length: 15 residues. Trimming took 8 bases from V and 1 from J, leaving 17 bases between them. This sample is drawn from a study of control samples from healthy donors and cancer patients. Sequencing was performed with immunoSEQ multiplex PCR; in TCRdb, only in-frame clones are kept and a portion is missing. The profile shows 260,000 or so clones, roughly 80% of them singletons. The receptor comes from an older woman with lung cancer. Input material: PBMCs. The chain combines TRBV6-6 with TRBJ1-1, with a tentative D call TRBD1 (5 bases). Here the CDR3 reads CASGGPGLPNTEAFF. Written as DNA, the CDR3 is TGTGCCAGCGGAGGTCCGGGACTGCCGAACACTGAAGCTTTCTTT.